These T cell receptor beta chains were read from a single sample in a study of T-cell reconstitution after alpha-beta-depleted transplantation in children. TCRdb itself ran the PCR reads through MiXCR, one entry per CDR3 protein. The profile shows some 300,000 distinct CDR3 sequences, roughly 7.8% of them singletons. This sample comprised peripheral blood, obtained 360 days after TCRalphabeta/CD19-depleted stem cell transplant. The receptors shown here come from a female patient aged 2-15 years who had a stem cell transplant for Fanconi anemia, so the T cells may come from the graft donor. The CDR3 runs from the conserved cysteine through the conserved F or W. For some rows the clone size is stated as once, few or many, or as a class when expanded; others skip it.

CDR3aa | j_gene | v_gene | abundance | len
CASIPSGRVYEQYF | TRBJ2-7 | TRBV6-2/TRBV6-3 | - | 14
CASSQGLAPLSSYEQYF | TRBJ2-7 | TRBV5-1 | few | 17
CASSTGTSGLYEQYF | TRBJ2-7 | TRBV5-1 | - | 15
CASSSHTTENTEAFF | TRBJ1-1 | TRBV28 | many | 15
CASSRLTLTYNEQFF | TRBJ2-1 | TRBV4-2 | many | 15
CASSYGAAMTEAFF | TRBJ1-1 | TRBV6-5 | many | 14
CASSLDVLETQYF | TRBJ2-5 | TRBV7-9 | few | 13
CASRPPSYNEQFF | TRBJ2-1 | TRBV12-3/TRBV12-4 | many | 13
CASSYSGRRYEQYF | TRBJ2-7 | TRBV6-5 | - | 14
CASSFPGYTDTQYF | TRBJ2-3 | TRBV11-2 | many | 14
CASSDDWLEDRNEQFF | TRBJ2-1 | TRBV11-2 | many | 16
CASSLQGSPLNTEAFF | TRBJ1-1 | TRBV12-3/TRBV12-4 | many | 16
CSARDDSGRTTDTQYF | TRBJ2-3 | TRBV20-1 | many | 16
CASSEWGQSNSPLHF | TRBJ1-6 | TRBV25-1 | many | 15
CASSFGGAQNYGYTF | TRBJ1-2 | TRBV11-1 | - | 15
CASSTGASHEQFF | TRBJ2-1 | TRBV6-2/TRBV6-3 | - | 13
CASSPYGLANQETQYF | TRBJ2-5 | TRBV9 | many | 16
CASSFLSDSDAYF | TRBJ2-3 | TRBV3-1 | - | 13
CASSPQRNTGELFF | TRBJ2-2 | TRBV18 | many | 14
CASSVGQGNQPQHF | TRBJ1-5 | TRBV9 | few | 14
CASSLGSRGPAYNSPLHF | TRBJ1-6 | TRBV5-1 | many | 18
CASRSGAGQPNTGELFF | TRBJ2-2 | TRBV12-3/TRBV12-4 | many | 17
CASSPPEGLSMQYF | TRBJ2-3 | TRBV18 | many | 14
CASSVGQGNEKLFF | TRBJ1-4 | TRBV5-1 | many | 14
CSAPGRSSYGYTF | TRBJ1-2 | TRBV20-1 | many | 13
CASRQTGLAFYYEQYF | TRBJ2-7 | TRBV14 | - | 16
CASSPKAGGPGEQFF | TRBJ2-1 | TRBV3-1 | few | 15
CSATTGGSYEQYF | TRBJ2-7 | TRBV20-1 | many | 13
CASSLPGWATDTEAFF | TRBJ1-1 | TRBV7-2 | few | 16
CASSRPGTSGFSSYNEQFF | TRBJ2-1 | TRBV5-6 | few | 19
CASSPQSGASYEQYF | TRBJ2-7 | TRBV18 | - | 15
CASRAGVTGEAGVAGSFYNEQFF | TRBJ2-1 | TRBV6-4 | many | 23
CASSQVRGHQQFF | TRBJ2-1 | TRBV14 | many | 13
CASSLQANEKLFF | TRBJ1-4 | TRBV7-9 | - | 13
CSASDPQETQYF | TRBJ2-5 | TRBV20-1 | many | 12
CASAWARSYEQYF | TRBJ2-7 | TRBV7-2 | few | 13
CASSLGQTAQHEQFF | TRBJ2-1 | TRBV5-1 | many | 15
CASSQIGARETQYF | TRBJ2-5 | TRBV3-1 | many | 14
CASSPAGISNQPQHF | TRBJ1-5 | TRBV18 | once | 15
CASSLRLAPSNEQFF | TRBJ2-1 | TRBV7-7 | many | 15
CSVRGRETQYF | TRBJ2-5 | TRBV29-1 | many | 11
CASSLSAGYILADEAFF | TRBJ1-1 | TRBV27 | many | 17
CASGSNEQFF | TRBJ2-1 | TRBV6-2/TRBV6-3 | many | 10
CASSLISGGLAGGPKFNEQFF | TRBJ2-1 | TRBV7-3 | few | 21
CASSGGFHTGELFF | TRBJ2-2 | TRBV7-2 | - | 14
CASGAREETQYF | TRBJ2-5 | TRBV19 | - | 12
CASSPLRGGGANVLTF | TRBJ2-6 | TRBV18 | few | 16
CASSLSGQRPYEQYF | TRBJ2-7 | TRBV12-3/TRBV12-4 | many | 15
CSALDLAVKEQYF | TRBJ2-7 | TRBV20-1 | many | 13
CSARRRGLNTEAFF | TRBJ1-1 | TRBV20-1 | - | 14
CASSLVTGGYSYNEQFF | TRBJ2-1 | TRBV5-1 | once | 17
CASSLVGVPTLHF | TRBJ1-6 | TRBV7-9 | few | 13
CSARPDQETQYF | TRBJ2-5 | TRBV29-1 | many | 12
CASSSSGTLNTEAFF | TRBJ1-1 | TRBV12-3/TRBV12-4 | many | 15
CASSFEGARSTSTDTQYF | TRBJ2-3 | TRBV5-4 | - | 18